This TCR beta chain is from a study of cytomegalovirus exposure and HLA in healthy donors. The PCR used 60 Vbeta and 13 Jbeta primers. Here immunoSEQ multiplex PCR was the method, and the copy in TCRdb shows in-frame clones only, minus some. The sample's table shows 50,000 to 60,000 clones. The trim removed 5 bases at V and 3 bases at J, leaving 7 bases unmatched. This CDR3 is built from 16 residues. Germline lookup yields CDR1 KGHSH and CDR2 LQKENI. This clonotype was sampled from a woman aged 50 to 60 in good health and CMV-seropositive. The rearrangement links TRBV18 to TRBJ2-2, with TRBD1 identical over 9 bases. Sequenced sample: PBMCs. In nucleotides, the CDR3 is TGTGCCAGCTCATCCGGGACAGGGCCCTACACCGGGGAGCTGTTTTTT. It is translated as CASSSGTGPYTGELFF.